The 28 T cell receptor beta chains below were found in one sample sequenced in a study of cytomegalovirus exposure and HLA in healthy donors (dated by TCRdb to the late 2010s). Library preparation was by the immunoSEQ multiplex PCR assay. A mixture of 60 forward primers for TCR Vbeta segments and 13 reverse primers for TCR Jbeta segments was used in the multiplex PCR. The table comes from immuneACCESS by way of TCRdb, which keeps in-frame sequences with V and J called. Part of the clones is missing from these tables; in studies checked, under half for an unresolved V gene and the rest for unknown reasons. Within this sample are about 160,000 clones, with approximately 77% of them counted one time only. The ten biggest clones cover around 2.2% of the sample. Specimen: PBMCs. Receptors originate from a man aged 45 to 65 in good health and CMV-seropositive.

The rearrangement links TRBV27 to TRBJ2-5; 7 bases match TRBD1. The assigned J gene may be wrong: the sequence end matches TRBJ2-7 better. CDR3 length: 15 residues. CDR1 and CDR2 from the germline V gene are MNHEY and SMNVEV (reference sequence). The CDR3 nucleotides read TGTGCCAGCAGTCCGCCGTCCGACAGGGTCTACGAGCAGTACTTC. It is translated as CASSPPSDRVYEQYF.

Written as DNA, the CDR3 is TGTGCCAGCAGCCGGTCGGACAGGGAAAGCAATCAGCCCCAGCATTTT. It is translated as CASSRSDRESNQPQHF. This chain uses TRBV7-9 with TRBJ1-5, with 8 bases matching TRBD1. J was trimmed by 1 base and V by 5 bases; bases with no gene match: 7. The germline V gene has CDR1 SEHNR and CDR2 FQNEAQ (reference sequence). There are 16 residues in the CDR3.

The rearrangement links TRBV6-1 to TRBJ2-7; D is uncertain. V was cut by 5 bases and J by 2 bases, with 13 bases left in between. Germline-derived CDR1 and CDR2 are MNHNS and SASEGT. The CDR3 covers 14 residues. The CDR3 reads CASSRSSDPYEQYF. Written as DNA, the CDR3 is TGTGCCAGCAGTCGGTCCAGCGATCCCTACGAGCAGTACTTC.

This clone was seen a handful of times. The gene calls are TRBV7-8 and TRBJ2-6, with D tentatively TRBD2 (6 bases). The CDR3 length is 15 residues. V was cut by 2 bases and J by 2 bases, with 7 bases left in between. Looked up from germline, CDR1 is SGHVS and CDR2 is FQNEAQ. The DNA of the CDR3 is TGTGCCAGCAGCTTATCGGGGGCTGGGGCCAACGTCCTGACTTTC. Its protein is CASSLSGAGANVLTF.

As concerns this clone: Additional DNA sequences in this sample encode the identical CDR3. The V and J genes are TRBV5-1 and TRBJ2-5, with D perhaps TRBD1 (6 bases). From germline, CDR1 is SGHRS and CDR2 YFSETQ. V lost 0 bases and J lost 5, with 20 bases in between. The CDR3 sequence is 17 residues long. Here the CDR3 reads CASSLAPASGRGETQYF. The CDR3 nucleotides are TGCGCCAGCAGCTTGGCCCCGGCTAGTGGAAGGGGGGAGACCCAGTACTTC.

In DNA, the CDR3 is TGTGCCAGCAGTTTAAACGGTCGCGGAAGCAACTATGGCTACACCTTC. This encodes CASSLNGRGSNYGYTF. The chain links TRBV28 to TRBJ1-2, with D uncertain. Germline CDR1 is MDHEN and CDR2 is SYDVKM. The CDR3 totals 16 residues. The ends were cut back, 2 bases at V and 2 bases at J, with 15 bases in the middle.

The chain links TRBV30 to TRBJ2-7; 9 nucleotides line up with TRBD1. The CDR3 extends over 19 amino acids. Germline CDR1 GTSNPN, CDR2 SVGIG (reference sequence). J gave up 2 bases and V 2 bases, and 19 bases lay outside the gene matches. The CDR3 DNA is TGTGCCTGGAGTAACCTGCCCGGGACAGGGTTTCCCATTACCTACGAGCAGTACTTC. Its protein is CAWSNLPGTGFPITYEQYF.

This clone was seen a single time. V gene TRBV6-5 combines with J gene TRBJ1-6; a weak D match, TRBD1 (5 bases). The CDR3 contains 14 residues. Germline loops: CDR1 MNHEY, CDR2 SVGAGI. The V end was cut by 5 bases, the J end by 10 bases, with 15 bases between. The CDR3 here is CASSHLGEGSPLHF. CDR3 nucleotides: TGTGCCAGCAGTCACCTAGGGGAGGGATCACCCCTCCACTTT.

The chain joins TRBV19 to TRBJ1-2; tentatively, D is TRBD1 (5 bases). Trimming took off 3 bases at V and 4 bases at J, with 9 bases between the two ends. The germline CDR1 and CDR2 sequences are LNHDA and SQIVND (reference sequence). This CDR3 comprises 13 residues. CDR3 loop: CASSIPGPYGYTF. In nucleotides, the CDR3 is TGTGCCAGTAGTATCCCAGGGCCCTATGGCTACACCTTC.

V is TRBV10-2 and J is TRBJ2-7; TRBD2 might be the D (5 bases). Germline CDR1 and CDR2: WSHSY and SAAADI. The ends were cut back, 6 bases at V and 0 bases at J, with 18 bases in the middle. The CDR3 is 16 amino acids. The CDR3 here is CASSSRSDSFSYEQYF. The CDR3 nucleotides are TGCGCCAGCAGCAGCCGGTCGGACTCATTCTCCTACGAGCAGTACTTC.

The chain joins TRBV19 to TRBJ2-3, with 11 bases that match TRBD2. The CDR3 runs 14 residues. V gave up 6 bases and J gave up 4 bases; unmatched junction bases: 3. Germline lookup yields CDR1 LNHDA and CDR2 SQIVND (reference sequence). CDR3 bases: TGTGCCAGTAGCTGGGGACTAGCGGCAGATACGCAGTATTTT. Translated, it gives CASSWGLAADTQYF.

The J gene is TRBJ2-7, the V gene TRBV19; 9 bases are shared with TRBD1. This CDR3 has 15 residues. Germline V gives CDR1 LNHDA, CDR2 SQIVND (reference sequence). V gave up 4 bases and J gave up 3 bases; unmatched junction bases: 7. The chain's CDR3 is CASSTAGTGLYEQYF. DNA for the CDR3: TGTGCCAGTAGTACCGCCGGGACAGGGCTCTACGAGCAGTACTTC.

The rearrangement uses TRBV19 and TRBJ2-7; 9 bases line up with TRBD1. This CDR3 has 15 amino acids. Germline CDR1 is LNHDA and CDR2 is SQIVND (reference sequence). The V and J ends lost 6 bases and 2 bases, in that order; junction bases with no gene match: 8. DNA of the CDR3: TGTGCCAGTAGACAGGGGGCCGTGGAGACCTACGAGCAGTACTTC. It codes for CASRQGAVETYEQYF. Using reference TRBV19 and TRBJ2-7 for the parts outside the CDR3, the full variable domain is DGGITQSPKYLFRKEGQNVTLSCEQNLNHDAMYWYRQDPGQGLRLIYYSQIVNDFQKGDIAEGYSVSREKKESFPLTVTSAQKNPTAFYLCASRQGAVETYEQYFGPGTRLTVT.

The gene calls are TRBV6-1 and TRBJ1-5, with no clear D. Trimming took off 6 bases at V and 1 base at J, with 10 bases between the two ends. The CDR3 loop spans 14 amino acids. Per germline, CDR1 MNHNS and CDR2 SASEGT. The CDR3: CASREDSSNQPQHF. The CDR3 DNA follows: TGTGCCAGCAGAGAGGACTCGAGCAATCAGCCCCAGCATTTT.

A single count supports this clone. The chain uses TRBV10-2 and TRBJ2-3; TRBD2 aligns across 14 bases. Germline CDR1 and CDR2: WSHSY and SAAADI. The CDR3 is 17 amino acids. With 8 bases clipped from V and 5 bases from J, the junction kept 12 bases outside the gene matches. The CDR3 DNA sequence: TGCGCCAGCGAGGCCCGACTAGCGGGGGGGCAAGTAGATACGCAGTATTTT. It specifies CASEARLAGGQVDTQYF.

The chain carries TRBV5-8 and TRBJ1-5; 7 nucleotides agree with TRBD1. This CDR3 has 18 residues. Germline V gene data show CDR1 as SGHTS and CDR2 as YDEGEE. Trimming removed 3 bases from V and 1 base from J; junction bases left unmatched: 13. The CDR3 loop reads CASSSEDRPGRSNQPQHF. CDR3 sequence (DNA): TGTGCCAGCAGCTCAGAGGACAGGCCGGGCCGAAGCAATCAGCCCCAGCATTTT.

The chain is built from TRBV4-2 and TRBJ2-1; 8 bases align to TRBD2. Per germline, CDR1 LGHNA and CDR2 YNFKEQ. The CDR3 is 15 residues long. Trimming at V came to 3 bases and at J to 2 bases, leaving 3 bases not matched to a gene. The CDR3 DNA reads as TGTGCCAGCAGCCAGAATAGCGGGGCCTACAATGAGCAGTTCTTC. Translation gives CASSQNSGAYNEQFF.

The chain has TRBV10-2 and TRBJ2-7; TRBD2 is a possible D gene (7 bases). In germline, CDR1 is WSHSY, CDR2 SAAADI. CDR3 length: 14 amino acids. Trimming removed 4 bases from V and 6 bases from J, with 16 bases in between. CDR3 nucleotide sequence: TGCGCCAGCAGTGCTAGGGGGGGGGCCATCGAGCAGTACTTC. Translating it yields CASSARGGAIEQYF.

The V gene is TRBV6-5, the J gene TRBJ2-3, with 7 bases aligning to TRBD1. This CDR3 comprises 15 residues. V lost 2 bases, J lost 1 base, and 3 bases stayed unmatched. The germline V gene encodes CDR1 MNHEY and CDR2 SVGAGI. The CDR3 is CASSYPGQGTDTQYF. The CDR3 nucleotides are TGTGCCAGCAGTTACCCCGGACAGGGCACAGATACGCAGTATTTT.

V and J are TRBV21-1 and TRBJ2-5; the D call in the table, TRBD1, was not verified against the DNA. TRBV21-1 is a documented pseudogene. The CDR3 is made up of 16 amino acids. The CDR3 region is CASSKVPPVRQETQYF. CDR3 DNA: TGTGCCAGCAGCAAAGTGCCCCCTGTCAGGCAAGAGACCCAGTACTTC.

The CDR3 nucleotides read TGTGCCAGTAATCTTCAGGGAATTTCCACTGAAGCTTTCTTT. It translates to CASNLQGISTEAFF. The chain has TRBV19 and TRBJ1-1; possibly TRBD1 for D (5 bases). Per the germline V gene, CDR1 is LNHDA and CDR2 is SQIVND (reference sequence). The V end was cut by 7 bases, the J end by 4 bases, with 16 bases between. CDR3 size: 14 residues.

The chain employs TRBV27 and TRBJ2-2; 7 bases are shared with TRBD2. The germline gives CDR1 MNHEY, CDR2 SMNVEV (reference sequence). The CDR3 contains 15 residues. V gave up 3 bases and J gave up 5 bases; unmatched junction bases: 6. CDR3 region: CASSFSAGVTGELFF. The CDR3 region has the DNA TGTGCCAGCAGTTTTTCGGCGGGGGTAACCGGGGAGCTGTTTTTT.

The rearrangement links TRBV4-3 to TRBJ1-2, with D maybe TRBD1 (5 bases). This CDR3 has 15 amino acids. Trimming took off 0 bases at V and 5 bases at J, with 13 bases between the two ends. Germline V gene data show CDR1 as LGHNA and CDR2 as YSLEER. CDR3 protein: CASSQERGDRYGYTF. As DNA, the CDR3 is TGCGCCAGCAGCCAAGAGCGGGGGGACCGGTATGGCTACACCTTC.

The J gene is TRBJ2-2, the V gene TRBV2; 7 nucleotides align to TRBD1. The CDR3 contains 14 residues. Trimming at V came to 6 bases and at J to 2 bases, leaving 3 bases not matched to a gene. Germline CDR1 and CDR2: SNHLY and FYNNEI. The CDR3 DNA sequence: TGTGCCAGCAGCCAGGGGGTCAACACCGGGGAGCTGTTTTTT. It yields the protein CASSQGVNTGELFF.

This chain joins TRBV6-1 and TRBJ2-1, with 8 bases aligning to TRBD1. J was trimmed by 5 bases and V by 6 bases; bases with no gene match: 9. Germline CDR1 MNHNS, CDR2 SASEGT. The CDR3 is made up of 15 amino acids. CDR3 sequence: CASRAGGETHNEQFF. CDR3 coding DNA: TGTGCCAGCAGGGCAGGGGGCGAAACGCACAATGAGCAGTTCTTC.

The genes are TRBV15 and TRBJ2-4; D perhaps matches TRBD1 (6 bases). The germline V gene has CDR1 LNHNV and CDR2 YYDKDF (reference sequence). This CDR3 region has 15 residues. Trimming left V 0 bases short and J 4 bases short, with 10 bases between. CDR3 coding DNA: TGTGCCACCAGCAGAGATCGTCAGGGGAAAAACATTCAGTACTTC. Translation: CATSRDRQGKNIQYF.

The V and J genes are TRBV20-1 and TRBJ2-7; maybe TRBD1 (6 bases). V was trimmed by 2 bases and J by 6 bases, leaving 8 bases between them. CDR3 size: 11 residues. CDR1 and CDR2 (germline): DFQATT, SNEGSKA (reference sequence). This CDR3 is CSARTRGEQYF. The CDR3 DNA is TGCAGTGCTAGAACCAGGGGCGAGCAGTACTTC.

The chain uses TRBV5-1 and TRBJ2-7, with 9 bases fitting TRBD2. Trimming cost V 4 bases and J 3 bases; bases outside gene matches: 14. CDR1 SGHRS and CDR2 YFSETQ come from the germline V gene. This CDR3 comprises 17 residues. CDR3 nucleotide sequence: TGCGCCAGCAGCACTTCCCCCGGGACTAGCACTGGCTACGAGCAGTACTTC. Translation gives CASSTSPGTSTGYEQYF.